The source of this T cell receptor beta chain is a study of T cell responses to AZD1222 COVID-19 vaccine. The study, taken as a whole, reports: Possibly, clonal diversity was underestimated; donors were largely white British and included more females.

Comment on this clone: Its cognate antigen is unknown.

Measured with immunoSEQ multiplex PCR; TCRdb has only the in-frame clones, and not every one. The sample lists about 110,000 clones, roughly 87% occurring once. This CDR3 is built from 14 residues. The germline CDR1 and CDR2 sequences are MNHEY and SVGAGI. With 2 bases removed from V and 4 bases from J, the gap between germline ends came to 9 bases. This specimen was peripheral blood, taken on day 0 of MenACWY control vaccination. The rearrangement uses TRBV6-5 and TRBJ2-1; possible D gene TRBD1, 5 bases. This TCR derives from an adult in good health. DNA for the CDR3: TGTGCCAGCAGTTACGACAGTACGTACAATGAGCAGTTCTTC. Translated, it gives CASSYDSTYNEQFF.